The rows below give T cell receptor beta chains drawn from one sample of a study of Ad26.COV2.S vaccination and SARS-CoV-2 variants. Sequencing was performed with immunoSEQ multiplex PCR; in TCRdb, only in-frame clones are kept and a portion is missing. The top ten hold 6.4% of the sample, which has about 350,000 clones, around 89% seen once. Here the sequenced sample was peripheral blood, taken in a trial of Ad26.COV2.S vaccine versus placebo. These receptor sequences come from a person between 18 and 59 years old who received the Ad26.COV2.S COVID-19 vaccine or a placebo. CDR3s include the opening cysteine and the closing phenylalanine or tryptophan. A D gene is named only where the DNA matches it firmly. The listing skips clone size in some rows; elsewhere it reads once, few, many or a size class.

j_gene: TRBJ1-2
abundance: NA
v_gene: TRBV10-2
d_gene: NA
CDR3aa: CASSEGEDRWDGYTF
CDR3nt: TGCGCCAGCAGTGAGGGGGAGGACCGATGGGATGGCTACACCTTC

j_gene: TRBJ2-1
abundance: NA
v_gene: TRBV13
d_gene: NA
CDR3aa: CASSLVPYNEQFF
CDR3nt: TGTGCCAGCAGCTTAGTACCTTACAATGAGCAGTTCTTC

j_gene: TRBJ2-7
abundance: many
v_gene: TRBV14
d_gene: NA
CDR3aa: CASSPRYREQYF
CDR3nt: TGTGCCAGCAGCCCTAGGTATCGCGAGCAGTACTTC

j_gene: TRBJ2-3
abundance: NA
v_gene: TRBV27
d_gene: NA
CDR3aa: CASSRQLVGRTDTQYF
CDR3nt: TGTGCCAGCAGTCGTCAGCTAGTTGGCCGAACAGATACGCAGTATTTT

j_gene: TRBJ2-7
abundance: NA
v_gene: TRBV15
d_gene: NA
CDR3aa: CAANSDPSSYEQYF
CDR3nt: TGTGCCGCTAATAGCGACCCGAGCTCCTACGAGCAGTACTTC

j_gene: TRBJ1-1
abundance: NA
v_gene: TRBV7-2
d_gene: NA
CDR3aa: CASSPSLGRNTEAFF
CDR3nt: TGTGCCAGCAGCCCGTCTCTGGGGAGGAACACTGAAGCTTTCTTT

j_gene: TRBJ2-1
abundance: once
v_gene: TRBV5-1
d_gene: NA
CDR3aa: CASSLAIINEQFF
CDR3nt: TGCGCCAGCAGCTTGGCCATCATCAATGAGCAGTTCTTC

j_gene: TRBJ2-2
abundance: NA
v_gene: TRBV7-9
d_gene: TRBD1
CDR3aa: CASTGQGWTGELFF
CDR3nt: TGTGCCAGCACGGGACAGGGTTGGACCGGGGAGCTGTTTTTT

j_gene: TRBJ2-7
abundance: NA
v_gene: TRBV4-3
d_gene: TRBD2
CDR3aa: CASSRDGAGDHEQYF
CDR3nt: TGCGCCAGCAGCAGGGACGGTGCGGGAGATCACGAGCAGTACTTC

j_gene: TRBJ2-1
abundance: NA
v_gene: TRBV5-1
d_gene: NA
CDR3aa: CASSLGGAGEQFF
CDR3nt: TGCGCCAGCAGCTTGGGAGGGGCGGGGGAGCAGTTCTTC

j_gene: TRBJ1-2
abundance: NA
v_gene: TRBV5-1
d_gene: NA
CDR3aa: CASSRDGDNYGYTF
CDR3nt: TGCGCCAGCAGCAGGGACGGAGATAACTATGGCTACACCTTC

j_gene: TRBJ2-3
abundance: NA
v_gene: TRBV7-3
d_gene: TRBD2
CDR3aa: CASSQGLAGVGGTDTQYF
CDR3nt: TGTGCCAGCAGCCAGGGACTAGCGGGAGTAGGGGGCACAGATACGCAGTATTTT

j_gene: TRBJ1-5
abundance: NA
v_gene: TRBV4-3
d_gene: NA
CDR3aa: CASSQESGNQPQHF
CDR3nt: TGCGCCAGCAGCCAAGAATCGGGGAATCAGCCCCAGCATTTT

j_gene: TRBJ2-7
abundance: NA
v_gene: TRBV5-1
d_gene: NA
CDR3aa: CASSLAPVLYEQYF
CDR3nt: TGCGCCAGCAGCTTGGCCCCCGTATTGTACGAGCAGTACTTC

j_gene: TRBJ2-7
abundance: NA
v_gene: TRBV28
d_gene: NA
CDR3aa: CASSRATDFYEQYF
CDR3nt: TGTGCCAGCAGCCGCGCGACGGATTTCTACGAGCAGTACTTC

j_gene: TRBJ2-7
abundance: NA
v_gene: TRBV14
d_gene: NA
CDR3aa: CASSQVRVGGYEQYF
CDR3nt: TGTGCCAGCAGCCAAGTGAGGGTTGGTGGCTACGAGCAGTACTTC

j_gene: TRBJ2-1
abundance: NA
v_gene: TRBV11-2
d_gene: TRBD1
CDR3aa: CASTGTGVHNEQFF
CDR3nt: TGTGCCAGCACCGGGACAGGGGTCCACAATGAGCAGTTCTTC

j_gene: TRBJ2-7
abundance: NA
v_gene: TRBV5-1
d_gene: NA
CDR3aa: CASSLEKPSYEQYF
CDR3nt: TGCGCCAGCAGCTTGGAAAAGCCATCTTACGAGCAGTACTTC

j_gene: TRBJ2-3
abundance: NA
v_gene: TRBV2
d_gene: NA
CDR3aa: CASGTAARGTQYF
CDR3nt: TGTGCCAGCGGGACCGCCGCAAGAGGTACGCAGTATTTT

j_gene: TRBJ1-5
abundance: NA
v_gene: TRBV23-1
d_gene: TRBD1
CDR3aa: CASSHQTGTQPQHF
CDR3nt: TGCGCCAGCAGTCACCAGACAGGGACTCAGCCCCAGCATTTT

j_gene: TRBJ2-7
abundance: NA
v_gene: TRBV6-5
d_gene: TRBD1
CDR3aa: CASSYPGGAEQYF
CDR3nt: TGTGCCAGCAGTTACCCAGGGGGCGCCGAGCAGTACTTC

j_gene: TRBJ1-4
abundance: NA
v_gene: TRBV15
d_gene: NA
CDR3aa: CATSREGPNEKLFF
CDR3nt: TGTGCCACCAGCAGAGAGGGGCCTAATGAAAAACTGTTTTTT

j_gene: TRBJ2-7
abundance: NA
v_gene: TRBV5-4
d_gene: NA
CDR3aa: CASSSTRQADYEQYF
CDR3nt: TGTGCCAGCAGCTCAACGAGACAGGCCGACTACGAGCAGTACTTC

j_gene: TRBJ1-1
abundance: NA
v_gene: TRBV29-1
d_gene: NA
CDR3aa: CSVDRRNTEAFF
CDR3nt: TGCAGCGTTGATAGAAGGAACACTGAAGCTTTCTTT

j_gene: TRBJ1-1
abundance: NA
v_gene: TRBV30
d_gene: NA
CDR3aa: CAWRSSTQRDTEAFF
CDR3nt: TGTGCCTGGAGATCTTCAACCCAAAGGGACACTGAAGCTTTCTTT

j_gene: TRBJ1-5
abundance: NA
v_gene: TRBV27
d_gene: TRBD1
CDR3aa: CASRGTGRGGYNQPQHF
CDR3nt: TGTGCCAGCAGGGGGACAGGGAGAGGAGGATACAATCAGCCCCAGCATTTT

j_gene: TRBJ1-2
abundance: NA
v_gene: TRBV6-1
d_gene: NA
CDR3aa: CASSDIPPPDKIF
CDR3nt: TGTGCCAGCAGTGATATCCCCCCCCCGGACAAGATATTC